These T cell receptor beta chains were read from a single sample in a study of shared clonotypes between healthy human individuals. TCRdb keeps only in-frame clones here, not all; method: immunoSEQ multiplex PCR. The sample yields 1,500,000 or so clones, approximately 98.5% seen once. Sequencing used naive CD4+ T cells sorted from blood. These receptors originate from a young man in good health. CDR3s include the opening cysteine and the closing phenylalanine or tryptophan. D genes are given only for firm matches. Expanded clones are given a class, and other clones once, few, many or no size at all.

>.|TRBJ2-7|TRBV6-6|.
CASSPPGLSYEQYF
TGTGCCAGCAGCCCACCCGGACTATCCTACGAGCAGTACTTC
>.|TRBJ2-2|TRBV30|.
CAWTLVVFTGELFF
TGTGCCTGGACCCTAGTTGTATTCACCGGGGAGCTGTTTTTT
>.|TRBJ1-1|TRBV15|.
CATSRDTFSTEAFF
TGTGCCACCAGCAGAGATACGTTTAGCACTGAAGCTTTCTTT
>.|TRBJ1-5|TRBV25-1|.
CASSAASGSNQPQHF
TGTGCCAGCAGTGCGGCGTCAGGGAGCAATCAGCCCCAGCATTTT
>once|TRBJ2-1|TRBV11-3|.
CASSLSFEGEDEQFF
TGTGCCAGCAGCTTAAGTTTCGAGGGTGAGGATGAGCAGTTCTTC
>.|TRBJ2-7|TRBV28|TRBD1
CATGTGAAGPYEQYF
TGTGCCACCGGGACAGGGGCGGCCGGGCCCTACGAGCAGTACTTC
>.|TRBJ1-3|TRBV6-5|.
CASSYSVGVGNTIYF
TGTGCCAGCAGTTACTCGGTGGGGGTTGGAAACACCATATATTTT
>.|TRBJ2-2|TRBV5-4|.
CASSLASRTGELFF
TGTGCCAGCAGCTTGGCCTCTCGAACCGGGGAGCTGTTTTTT
>.|TRBJ1-2|TRBV7-8|TRBD1
CASSLGVGTGFGGYTF
TGTGCCAGCAGCTTAGGAGTAGGGACAGGGTTTGGTGGCTACACCTTC
>.|TRBJ2-2|TRBV7-2|.
CASSLYGGAGGELFF
TGTGCCAGCAGCTTATATGGGGGGGCTGGCGGGGAGCTGTTTTTT
>.|TRBJ1-1|TRBV11-1|TRBD1
CASSRGQGKVEAFF
TGTGCCAGCAGCCGCGGACAGGGGAAAGTTGAAGCTTTCTTT
>.|TRBJ1-3|TRBV29-1|.
CSVGQGLGNTIYF
TGCAGCGTTGGGCAGGGTTTAGGAAACACCATATATTTT
>.|TRBJ2-5|TRBV18|.
CASSPPQGQETQYF
TGTGCCAGCTCACCACCCCAGGGGCAGGAGACCCAGTACTTC
>.|TRBJ2-7|TRBV19|.
CASSTRVTYEQYF
TGTGCCAGTAGTACCCGAGTAACCTACGAGCAGTACTTC
>.|TRBJ2-5|TRBV2|.
CASSTDRKETQYF
TGTGCCAGCAGCACAGACAGGAAAGAGACCCAGTACTTC
>.|TRBJ2-1|TRBV9|.
CASSGDASSYNEQFF
TGTGCCAGCAGTGGGGACGCTAGCTCCTACAATGAGCAGTTCTTC
>once|TRBJ2-7|TRBV5-5|.
CASSPYPGRDYEQYF
TGTGCCAGCAGCCCATACCCTGGACGGGACTACGAGCAGTACTTC
>.|TRBJ1-3|TRBV14|.
CASSRVSGNTIYF
TGTGCCAGCAGCCGGGTTTCTGGAAACACCATATATTTT
>.|TRBJ1-4|TRBV15|.
CATSRAGVATNEKLFF
TGTGCCACCAGCAGAGCCGGGGTAGCAACTAATGAAAAACTGTTTTTT
>.|TRBJ1-5|TRBV19|TRBD1
CASSTLDRANQPQHF
TGTGCCAGTAGTACCTTGGACAGGGCCAATCAGCCCCAGCATTTT
>.|TRBJ2-2|TRBV25-1|.
CASSDASRVNTGELFF
TGTGCCAGCAGTGATGCCAGTCGCGTCAACACCGGGGAGCTGTTTTTT
>.|TRBJ2-1|TRBV7-6|TRBD2
CASSLLGGRPYNEQFF
TGTGCCAGCAGCTTACTCGGGGGGAGACCCTACAATGAGCAGTTCTTC
>.|TRBJ2-7|TRBV15|.
CATSRDHGGGAYEQYF
TGTGCCACCAGCAGAGATCATGGGGGGGGCGCCTACGAGCAGTACTTC
>.|TRBJ2-3|TRBV9|.
CASSVDKSTDTQYF
TGTGCCAGCAGCGTAGACAAGAGCACAGATACGCAGTATTTT
>.|TRBJ2-5|TRBV2|.
CASSETGLETQYF
TGTGCCAGCAGTGAGACGGGGCTGGAGACCCAGTACTTC
>.|TRBJ2-6|TRBV6-4|.
CASSASGANVLTF
TGTGCCAGCAGTGCTTCGGGGGCCAACGTCCTGACTTTC
>.|TRBJ2-1|TRBV6-5|TRBD2
CASVSGSHSYNEQFF
TGTGCCAGCGTTAGCGGGAGTCACTCCTACAATGAGCAGTTCTTC
>.|TRBJ2-3|TRBV7-3|.
CASSRGPTDTQYF
TGTGCCAGCAGCCGCGGGCCAACAGATACGCAGTATTTT
>.|TRBJ2-7|TRBV29-1|TRBD2
CSVAFRLAGVYEQYF
TGCAGCGTCGCCTTCCGACTAGCGGGAGTCTACGAGCAGTACTTC
>few|TRBJ2-1|TRBV5-5|TRBD2
CASSLRDWLAEGEQFF
TGTGCCAGCAGCTTGCGGGATTGGCTAGCGGAAGGTGAGCAGTTCTTC
>.|TRBJ1-2|TRBV5-1|.
CASYDRLYGYTF
TGCGCCAGCTATGACAGGCTCTATGGCTACACCTTC
>few|TRBJ2-5|TRBV7-6|.
CASSFSRIAEETQYF
TGTGCCAGCAGCTTCTCCAGGATAGCGGAAGAGACCCAGTACTTC
>.|TRBJ1-2|TRBV2|.
CASSEGDTRNYGYTF
TGTGCCAGCAGTGAAGGGGACACTAGAAACTATGGCTACACCTTC
>once|TRBJ2-3|TRBV7-9|TRBD2
CASSLLAGEIDTQYF
TGTGCCAGCAGCTTACTAGCGGGAGAAATAGATACGCAGTATTTT
>.|TRBJ1-5|TRBV10-1|TRBD1
CASFRDRARQPQHF
TGCGCCAGCTTCCGGGACAGGGCGCGGCAGCCCCAGCATTTT
>once|TRBJ2-7|TRBV9|TRBD2
CASSVEAGSVGVGSYEQYF
TGTGCCAGCAGCGTAGAAGCGGGAAGTGTAGGGGTCGGGAGCTACGAGCAGTACTTC
>.|TRBJ2-1|TRBV19|.
CASSIGRLSYNEQFF
TGTGCCAGTAGTATAGGTAGGTTGTCCTACAATGAGCAGTTCTTC
>.|TRBJ2-1|TRBV11-2|.
CASSLYRNGEQFF
TGTGCCAGCAGCTTATACAGAAACGGTGAGCAGTTCTTC
>.|TRBJ2-1|TRBV28|.
CASSLLGYNEQFF
TGTGCCAGCAGTTTATTGGGTTACAATGAGCAGTTCTTC
>once|TRBJ2-1|TRBV28|TRBD2
CASSLFSGSGNEQFF
TGTGCCAGCAGTTTATTTAGCGGGAGTGGGAATGAGCAGTTCTTC
>.|TRBJ2-1|TRBV28|.
CASSWGYEQFF
TGTGCCAGCAGTTGGGGTTATGAGCAGTTCTTC
>.|TRBJ2-1|TRBV18|.
CASSPRGIELIYNEQFF
TGTGCCAGCTCACCCAGAGGTATTGAACTTATCTACAATGAGCAGTTCTTC
>.|TRBJ1-2|TRBV27|.
CASADWEGGYTF
TGTGCCAGCGCGGACTGGGAAGGCGGCTACACCTTC
>once|TRBJ2-2|TRBV18|.
CASSLRLDTGELFF
TGTGCCAGCTCACTTCGACTAGACACCGGGGAGCTGTTTTTT
>.|TRBJ1-2|TRBV28|TRBD1
CASSIGGAYGYTF
TGTGCCAGCAGCATAGGGGGCGCCTATGGCTACACCTTC
>.|TRBJ2-5|TRBV11-2|.
CASSLIGVSSAEETQYF
TGTGCCAGCAGCTTGATAGGGGTGTCGTCCGCCGAAGAGACCCAGTACTTC
>.|TRBJ2-2|TRBV29-1|.
CSVVFRAPGELFF
TGCAGCGTTGTTTTTAGGGCCCCCGGGGAGCTGTTTTTT
>.|TRBJ1-1|TRBV29-1|.
CSVDPDTEAFF
TGCAGCGTTGACCCGGACACTGAAGCTTTCTTT
>.|TRBJ2-4|TRBV9|.
CASSVAAKNIQYF
TGTGCCAGCAGCGTAGCAGCTAAAAACATTCAGTACTTC
>.|TRBJ2-2|TRBV5-1|TRBD2
CASSSHRTSGRADAGELFF
TGCGCCAGCAGCTCTCATCGGACTAGCGGGAGGGCGGACGCCGGGGAGCTGTTTTTT
>.|TRBJ1-1|TRBV4-3|.
CASSQLLARGTEAFF
TGCGCCAGCAGCCAACTTCTGGCCCGAGGTACTGAAGCTTTCTTT
>.|TRBJ1-4|TRBV7-3|.
CASSLRPGTNEKLFF
TGTGCCAGCAGCTTAAGGCCAGGGACGAATGAAAAACTGTTTTTT
>.|TRBJ2-5|TRBV7-7|.
CASSLAGAGETQYF
TGTGCCAGCAGCTTAGCGGGAGCGGGAGAGACCCAGTACTTC
>.|TRBJ2-1|TRBV6-1|.
CASSDPPAANSYNEQFF
TGTGCCAGCAGTGATCCCCCTGCGGCGAACTCCTACAATGAGCAGTTCTTC
>.|TRBJ2-1|TRBV5-1|.
CASSKDRAMVSEQFF
TGCGCCAGCAGCAAGGACAGAGCCATGGTCAGTGAGCAGTTCTTC
>.|TRBJ1-5|TRBV15|TRBD1
CATSRDRGHGQPQHF
TGTGCCACCAGCAGAGACAGGGGGCACGGTCAGCCCCAGCATTTT
>.|TRBJ1-3|TRBV6-6|.
CASSSSVSGNTIYF
TGTGCCAGCAGTTCTTCAGTCTCTGGAAACACCATATATTTT
>.|TRBJ2-7|TRBV6-6|.
CATTPTRGANTYEQYF
TGTGCAACAACCCCCACTCGGGGAGCGAACACCTACGAGCAGTACTTC
>once|TRBJ2-7|TRBV5-1|TRBD1
CASSPGQGGYEQYF
TGCGCCAGCAGCCCGGGACAGGGGGGATACGAGCAGTACTTC
>.|TRBJ2-1|TRBV5-1|TRBD1
CASSQGQGPFYNEQFF
TGCGCCAGCAGCCAAGGACAGGGTCCTTTCTACAATGAGCAGTTCTTC